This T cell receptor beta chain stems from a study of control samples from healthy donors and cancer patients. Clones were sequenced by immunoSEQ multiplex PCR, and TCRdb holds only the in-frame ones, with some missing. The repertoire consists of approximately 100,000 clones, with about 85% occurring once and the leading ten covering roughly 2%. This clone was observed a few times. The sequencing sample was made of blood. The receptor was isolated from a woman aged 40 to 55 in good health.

The CDR3 DNA reads as TGCACCAGCAGCCAAGAACAGCGTAAAGAGCAGTTCTTC. Translated: CTSSQEQRKEQFF. V usage is TRBV1 and J usage is TRBJ2-1. TRBV1 is deemed a pseudogene. The CDR3 consists of 13 residues.